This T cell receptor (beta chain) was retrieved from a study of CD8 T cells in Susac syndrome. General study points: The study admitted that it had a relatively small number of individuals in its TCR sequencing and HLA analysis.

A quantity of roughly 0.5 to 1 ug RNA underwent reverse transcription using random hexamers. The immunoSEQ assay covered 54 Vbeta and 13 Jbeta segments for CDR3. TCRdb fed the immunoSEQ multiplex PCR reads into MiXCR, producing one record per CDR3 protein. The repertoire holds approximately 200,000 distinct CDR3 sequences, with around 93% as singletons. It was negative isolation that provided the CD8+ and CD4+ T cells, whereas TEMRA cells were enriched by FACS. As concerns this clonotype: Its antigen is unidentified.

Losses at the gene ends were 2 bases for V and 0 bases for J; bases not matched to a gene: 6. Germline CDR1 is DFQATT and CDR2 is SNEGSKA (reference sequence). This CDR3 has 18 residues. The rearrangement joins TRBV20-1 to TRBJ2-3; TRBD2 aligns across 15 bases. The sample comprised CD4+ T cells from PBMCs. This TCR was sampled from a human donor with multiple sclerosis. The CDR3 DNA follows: TGCAGTGCTAGATCGGGACTAGCGGGGGGACTTAGCACAGATACGCAGTATTTT. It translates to CSARSGLAGGLSTDTQYF.